The following is a T cell receptor beta chain sequence with its context. The target antigen is unknown. These data come from a study of T cell responses to AZD1222 COVID-19 vaccine. The repertoire was sequenced with immunoSEQ multiplex PCR; TCRdb's copy has only in-frame clones and lacks some. Here the sample spans some 140,000 clones, about 88% being singletons. Germline values: CDR1 SQVTM, CDR2 ANQGSEA. With 5 bases removed from V and 2 bases from J, the gap between germline ends came to 26 bases. The CDR3 is made up of 18 amino acids. Study observations and caveats: At baseline, just a handful of AZD1222 recipients tested seropositive. In all cases, repertoires were sampled only after the peak T cell response. Clonal diversity was possibly underestimated; the donors were predominantly white British and more often female.

V is TRBV29-1 and J is TRBJ2-3; possible D gene TRBD1, 5 bases. Specimen: peripheral blood, collected on day 0 of AZD1222 vaccination. This TCR was recovered from an adult in good health. For the CDR3, the DNA is TGCAGCGTTTGGGGCCTAGTGGAAACCACCTTCGACACAGATACGCAGTATTTT. Amino acid sequence: CSVWGLVETTFDTDTQYF.